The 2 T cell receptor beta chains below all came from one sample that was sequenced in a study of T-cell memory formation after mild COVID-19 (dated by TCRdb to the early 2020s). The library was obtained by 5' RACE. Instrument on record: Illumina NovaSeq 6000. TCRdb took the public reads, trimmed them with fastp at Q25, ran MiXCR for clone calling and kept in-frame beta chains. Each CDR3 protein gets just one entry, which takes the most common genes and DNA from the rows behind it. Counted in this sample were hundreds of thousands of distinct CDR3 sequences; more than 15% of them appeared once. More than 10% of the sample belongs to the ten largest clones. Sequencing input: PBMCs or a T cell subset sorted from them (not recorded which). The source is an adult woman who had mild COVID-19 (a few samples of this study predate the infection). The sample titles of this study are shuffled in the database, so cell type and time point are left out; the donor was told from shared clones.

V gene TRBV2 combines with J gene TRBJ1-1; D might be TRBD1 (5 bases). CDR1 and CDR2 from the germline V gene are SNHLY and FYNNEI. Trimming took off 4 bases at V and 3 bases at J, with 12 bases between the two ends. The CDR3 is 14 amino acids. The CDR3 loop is CASSVDKTYTEAFF. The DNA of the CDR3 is TGTGCCAGCAGTGTGGACAAGACTTACACTGAAGCTTTCTTT.

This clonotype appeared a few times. This chain's CDR3 is CASSRKGMLAGGVIDEQFF. CDR3 DNA: TGTGCCAGCAGCCGTAAGGGCATGCTAGCGGGGGGCGTGATCGATGAGCAGTTCTTC. V is TRBV6-5 and J is TRBJ2-1, with 11 positions matching TRBD2. This CDR3 contains 19 residues. V was clipped by 6 bases and J by 8 bases; unmatched bases: 21. The V gene's germline CDR1 is MNHEY and CDR2 SVGAGI.